Each of the 28 T cell receptor beta chains below was sequenced from the same sample in a study of patients and donors after allogeneic stem cell transplantation. TCRdb fed the RT-PCR reads into MiXCR, producing one record per CDR3 protein. The table includes some 960,000 distinct CDR3 sequences, over 15% detected once. Sequencing was performed on blood, either unsorted or a sorted T cell fraction (not recorded which). Receptors were obtained from a human donor who was either an allogeneic HSCT recipient or a stem cell or donor lymphocyte infusion donor (not recorded which). It is not recorded whose cells these are; they may come from a transplant donor.

The V and J genes are TRBV20-1 and TRBJ2-1; 7 bases fit TRBD2. Germline V gene data show CDR1 as DFQATT and CDR2 as SNEGSKA (reference sequence). The length of the CDR3 is 12 residues. V lost 4 bases, J lost 9 bases, and 6 bases stayed unmatched. The CDR3 DNA is TGCAGTGCTACTTTAGGACTAGTTGAGCAGTTCTTC. Protein product: CSATLGLVEQFF.

This clonotype was detected only a few times. This rearrangement joins TRBV7-9 to TRBJ2-7; D remains ambiguous. Looked up from germline, CDR1 is SEHNR and CDR2 is FQNEAQ (reference sequence). This CDR3 region has 13 residues. Trimming took off 5 bases at V and 6 bases at J, with 14 bases between the two ends. CDR3 sequence: CASSPGKTSEQYF. The CDR3 DNA sequence: TGTGCCAGCAGCCCTGGCAAAACGAGCGAGCAGTACTTC.

This clonotype has only one observation. This chain links TRBV27 with TRBJ2-7; D is possibly TRBD2 (6 bases). Trimming took 3 bases from V and 4 from J, leaving 16 bases between them. This CDR3 has 15 residues. The germline gives CDR1 MNHEY, CDR2 SMNVEV (reference sequence). In DNA form, the CDR3 reads TGTGCCAGCAGTTTGTTTACGGGAGAGGGTTACGAGCAGTACTTC. This translates into CASSLFTGEGYEQYF.

This clonotype was seen ten or more times. The V and J genes are TRBV11-2 and TRBJ2-3; D unresolved. V shed 6 bases and J shed 2 bases, with 9 bases lying between them. Germline V gives CDR1 SGHAT, CDR2 FQNNGV. The CDR3 has 13 amino acids. This CDR3 is CASRNRVTDTQYF. The CDR3 nucleotides read TGTGCCAGCAGGAACCGGGTCACAGATACGCAGTATTTT.

This clonotype was picked up a small number of times. The chain is built from TRBV11-2 and TRBJ2-2; 9 bases fit TRBD1. V lost 4 bases and J lost 4; bases outside the gene matches: 4. Germline V gene lookup returns CDR1 SGHAT and CDR2 FQNNGV. The CDR3 sequence is 15 residues long. CDR3 coding DNA: TGTGCCAGCAGCTATGGGACAGGGCTCACCGGGGAGCTGTTTTTT. Translation: CASSYGTGLTGELFF.

V and J are TRBV7-9 and TRBJ2-7, with 11 positions matching TRBD2. Germline CDR1 is SEHNR and CDR2 is FQNEAQ (reference sequence). The CDR3 is 16 amino acids. With 4 bases clipped from V and 7 bases from J, the junction kept 12 bases outside the gene matches. The CDR3, as DNA: TGTGCCAGCAGCTCCCGGGGACTAGCGGACCCCTTGGAGCAGTACTTC. It encodes CASSSRGLADPLEQYF.

This clonotype has just a few counts. The chain has TRBV30 and TRBJ1-1, with 8 positions matching TRBD1. CDR3 size: 13 residues. CDR1 is GTSNPN and CDR2 is SVGIG in the germline V gene (reference sequence). J was trimmed by 5 bases and V by 3 bases; bases with no gene match: 5. DNA for the CDR3: TGTGCCTGGAGCGGACAGGGAGGTACTGAAGCTTTCTTT. This sequence encodes CAWSGQGGTEAFF.

This sequence joins TRBV7-2 and TRBJ2-7; no reliable D call. Trimming took off 2 bases at V and 6 bases at J, with 17 bases between the two ends. The CDR3 contains 15 residues. The germline V gene encodes CDR1 SGHTA and CDR2 FQGNSA. The chain's CDR3 is CASSLWRQSPGEQYF. The DNA of the CDR3 is TGTGCCAGCAGCTTATGGCGACAATCCCCCGGCGAGCAGTACTTC.

The chain links TRBV11-2 to TRBJ2-3, with no clear D. Germline V gene data show CDR1 as SGHAT and CDR2 as FQNNGV. This CDR3 comprises 14 residues. Trimming left V 2 bases short and J 9 bases short, with 15 bases between. The CDR3 nucleotides read TGTGCCAGCAGCTTACCCTCTCAAGGTGACACGCAGTATTTT. The encoded protein is CASSLPSQGDTQYF.

This clonotype came up a few times. CDR3 amino acids: CAWIRPKTEEAFF. CDR3 sequence (DNA): TGTGCCTGGATAAGACCTAAAACGGAGGAAGCTTTCTTT. This chain links TRBV30 with TRBJ1-1; D is ambiguous. V was pared by 4 bases and J by 8 bases, with 17 bases between. The CDR3 is made up of 13 amino acids. CDR1 is GTSNPN and CDR2 is SVGIG in the germline V gene (reference sequence).

This clonotype was found a few times. The chain uses TRBV12-3 or TRBV12-4 and TRBJ2-3, with TRBD2 as a possible D gene (6 bases). This CDR3 has 15 amino acids. V lost 7 bases, J lost 2 bases, and 16 bases lay in between. In nucleotides, the CDR3 is TGTGCCAGCACCATAGCGGACCCATACACAGATACGCAGTATTTT. Its translation is CASTIADPYTDTQYF.

CDR3 sequence (DNA): TGTGCCAGCAGCTTCAAGATCGTAAGCTCTGGGGCCAACGTCCTGACTTTC. Amino acids: CASSFKIVSSGANVLTF. This rearrangement joins TRBV5-6 to TRBJ2-6, with D uncertain. Trimming stripped 2 bases from V and 0 bases from J, with 12 bases between. Looked up from germline, CDR1 is SGHDT and CDR2 is YYEEEE. The length of the CDR3 is 17 residues.

The V and J genes are TRBV5-4 and TRBJ2-4; 9 positions agree with TRBD2. This CDR3 comprises 18 residues. CDR1 and CDR2 from the germline V gene are SGHNT and YYREEE (reference sequence). Trimming at V came to 0 bases and at J to 0 bases, leaving 7 bases not matched to a gene. DNA for the CDR3: TGTGCCAGCAGCTTGGCTGCAGCGGGGGGAATAGCCAAAAACATTCAGTACTTC. Translating it yields CASSLAAAGGIAKNIQYF.

Only a few counts were recorded for this clonotype. The chain is built from TRBV19 and TRBJ2-1, with 7 positions matching TRBD2. V trimming: 3 bases; J trimming: 5 bases; junction bases outside the gene matches: 7. Germline V lookup: CDR1 LNHDA, CDR2 SQIVND (reference sequence). The CDR3 is 15 residues long. Written as DNA, the CDR3 is TGTGCCAGTAGTATGATGGCTAGCGGCGACAATGAGCAGTTCTTC. This gives the protein CASSMMASGDNEQFF. Looking up the rest from reference TRBV19 and TRBJ2-1 gives the full variable domain: DGGITQSPKYLFRKEGQNVTLSCEQNLNHDAMYWYRQDPGQGLRLIYYSQIVNDFQKGDIAEGYSVSREKKESFPLTVTSAQKNPTAFYLCASSMMASGDNEQFFGPGTRLTVL.

CDR3 DNA sequence: TGTGCCAGGAGCCTAAGGGGACAGGGGGGCACCGGGGAGCTGTTTTTT. It is translated as CARSLRGQGGTGELFF. This sequence joins TRBV25-1 and TRBJ2-2; 11 nucleotides line up with TRBD1. J lost 4 bases, V lost 9 bases, and 10 bases had no gene match. The CDR3 length is 16 residues. CDR1 is MGHDK, CDR2 SYGVNS, per germline.

This clonotype was detected a few times. This chain joins TRBV12-3 or TRBV12-4 and TRBJ1-2; D not resolved. The CDR3 is 15 amino acids. The ends were cut back, 7 bases at V and 0 bases at J, with 15 bases in the middle. The DNA for the CDR3 is TGTGCCAGCACCCCCTCTCGCAGGACTAACTATGGCTACACCTTC. Protein product: CASTPSRRTNYGYTF.

The V and J genes are TRBV27 and TRBJ1-1; TRBD1 aligns across 7 bases. V shed 5 bases and J 5 bases; nucleotides not matched to a gene: 8. Germline CDR1 MNHEY, CDR2 SMNVEV (reference sequence). CDR3 length equals 14 residues. The CDR3 sequence is CASSPGGSGTEAFF. The CDR3 DNA sequence: TGTGCCAGCAGTCCAGGGGGAAGCGGTACTGAAGCTTTCTTT.

In this sample, this clonotype turned up a few times. The gene calls are TRBV4-2 and TRBJ1-1; TRBD1 might be the D (5 bases). The CDR3 totals 14 residues. Per the germline V gene, CDR1 is LGHNA and CDR2 is YNFKEQ. V was shortened by 4 bases and J by 4 bases, with 13 bases between the two germline ends. The CDR3 loop is CASSRWGGGTEAFF. CDR3 bases: TGTGCCAGCAGCCGCTGGGGGGGAGGCACTGAAGCTTTCTTT.

This clonotype occurred a few times. The J gene is TRBJ1-5, the V gene TRBV15, with TRBD1 as a possible D gene (6 bases). This CDR3 has 17 amino acids. The germline gives CDR1 LNHNV, CDR2 YYDKDF (reference sequence). The V and J ends lost 0 bases and 2 bases respectively, with 14 bases between them. The CDR3: CATSRDRGALRNQPQHF. CDR3 nucleotide sequence: TGTGCCACCAGCAGAGATCGGGGGGCATTGCGCAATCAGCCCCAGCATTTT.

V and J are TRBV15 and TRBJ2-7; D is undetermined. The ends were cut back, 4 bases at V and 3 bases at J, with 19 bases in the middle. This CDR3 has 16 amino acids. CDR1 and CDR2 (germline): LNHNV, YYDKDF (reference sequence). CDR3 region: CATSIEDRWGLYEQYF. The CDR3 DNA is TGTGCCACCAGCATCGAGGACCGCTGGGGTCTCTACGAGCAGTACTTC.

This clonotype was observed a few times. This chain uses TRBV6-1 with TRBJ2-3; 11 positions agree with TRBD2. Germline trimming cut 4 bases from V and 1 base from J; bases unmatched to any gene: 4. The CDR3 contains 16 residues. Germline CDR1 and CDR2: MNHNS and SASEGT. CDR3 sequence: CASSATSGGRTDTQYF. The CDR3 nucleotides are TGTGCCAGCAGTGCCACTAGCGGGGGACGCACAGATACGCAGTATTTT.

This clonotype was detected a few times. This chain joins TRBV7-2 and TRBJ2-2; D is undetermined. V was shortened by 1 base and J by 6 bases, with 18 bases between the two germline ends. From germline, CDR1 is SGHTA and CDR2 FQGNSA. The CDR3 spans 17 residues. The chain's CDR3 is CASSLVASHGTAGELFF. The CDR3 region has the DNA TGTGCCAGCAGCTTAGTGGCTTCCCATGGTACCGCCGGGGAGCTGTTTTTT.

This chain connects TRBV7-9 to TRBJ2-7; tentatively, D is TRBD1 or TRBD2 (5 bases each). Germline CDR1 and CDR2: SEHNR and FQNEAQ (reference sequence). This CDR3 contains 15 residues. The V end lost 3 bases, the J end lost 0 bases, and 12 bases lay between the germline ends. The CDR3 bases are TGTGCCAGCAGCTTCATGGGACGGAACTCCTACGAGCAGTACTTC. Encoded protein: CASSFMGRNSYEQYF.

This clonotype was seen a handful of times. V and J are TRBV20-1 and TRBJ2-1; 9 nucleotides line up with TRBD1. The CDR3 covers 15 residues. Germline V gives CDR1 DFQATT, CDR2 SNEGSKA (reference sequence). V shed 1 base, J shed 3 bases, and the junction held 4 bases outside the gene matches. CDR3: CSARAPGQGYNEQFF. As DNA, the CDR3 is TGCAGTGCTAGAGCCCCGGGACAGGGCTACAATGAGCAGTTCTTC.

This clonotype was counted at least ten times. V and J are TRBV20-1 and TRBJ2-3; TRBD1 might be the D (6 bases). V was cut by 0 bases and J by 0 bases, with 10 bases left in between. In germline, CDR1 is DFQATT, CDR2 SNEGSKA (reference sequence). This CDR3 is built from 15 residues. This chain's CDR3 is CSARDPRGSTDTQYF. CDR3 sequence (DNA): TGCAGTGCTAGAGATCCCAGGGGTAGCACAGATACGCAGTATTTT.

A few counts support this clonotype. CDR3 loop: CASRPAPDLNTEAFF. The CDR3 DNA is TGTGCCAGCAGACCCGCGCCAGATCTGAACACTGAAGCTTTCTTT. The genes are TRBV4-2 and TRBJ1-1; unclear D gene. The CDR3 is 15 amino acids. V lost 6 bases and J 0 bases, leaving 14 bases between the germline ends. Germline-derived CDR1 and CDR2 are LGHNA and YNFKEQ.

The V and J genes are TRBV11-2 and TRBJ1-4; TRBD1 matches at 7 bases. The CDR3 consists of 18 residues. V shed 2 bases, J shed 2 bases, and the junction held 11 bases outside the gene matches. Germline CDR1 reads SGHAT; CDR2 reads FQNNGV. CDR3 protein: CASSLILEGGATNEKLFF. CDR3 nucleotide sequence: TGTGCCAGCAGCTTAATTTTGGAAGGGGGCGCGACTAATGAAAAACTGTTTTTT.

This clonotype has ten or more counts. This chain connects TRBV12-3 or TRBV12-4 to TRBJ2-2; D may be TRBD2 (5 bases). The CDR3 is made up of 15 amino acids. Trimming removed 5 bases at V and 0 bases at J, with 10 bases between. The CDR3 DNA sequence: TGTGCCAGCAGTGGACTGTTGCCGAACACCGGGGAGCTGTTTTTT. This sequence encodes CASSGLLPNTGELFF.